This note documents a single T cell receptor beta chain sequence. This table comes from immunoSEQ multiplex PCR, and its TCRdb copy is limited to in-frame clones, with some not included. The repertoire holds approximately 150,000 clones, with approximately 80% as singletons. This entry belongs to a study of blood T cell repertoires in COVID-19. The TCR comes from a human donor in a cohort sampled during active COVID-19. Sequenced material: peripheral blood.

The CDR3, as DNA: TGTGCCAGTAGTATACAGGCTAGCCCCTACAATGAGCAGTTCTTC. It encodes CASSIQASPYNEQFF. The chain recombines TRBV19 with TRBJ2-1, with a tentative D call TRBD2 (5 bases). The CDR3 contains 15 residues. Germline CDR1 and CDR2: LNHDA and SQIVND (reference sequence). Between the trimmed V and J ends, which lost 2 bases and 2 bases, there was a span of 10 bases.